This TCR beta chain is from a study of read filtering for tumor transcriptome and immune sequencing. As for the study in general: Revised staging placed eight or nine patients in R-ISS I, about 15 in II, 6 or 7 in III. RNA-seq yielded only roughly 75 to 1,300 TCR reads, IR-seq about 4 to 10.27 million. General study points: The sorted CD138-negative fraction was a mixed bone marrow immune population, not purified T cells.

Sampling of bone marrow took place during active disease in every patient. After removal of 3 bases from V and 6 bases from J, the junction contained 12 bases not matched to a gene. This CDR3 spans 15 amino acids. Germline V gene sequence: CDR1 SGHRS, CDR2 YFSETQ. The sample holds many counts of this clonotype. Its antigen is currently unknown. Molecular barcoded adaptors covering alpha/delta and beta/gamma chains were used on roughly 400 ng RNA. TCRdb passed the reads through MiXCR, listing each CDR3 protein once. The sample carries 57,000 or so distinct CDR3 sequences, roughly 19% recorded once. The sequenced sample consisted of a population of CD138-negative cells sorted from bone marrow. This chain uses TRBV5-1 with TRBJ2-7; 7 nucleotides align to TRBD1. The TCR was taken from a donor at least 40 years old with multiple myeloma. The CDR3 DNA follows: TGCGCCAGCAGCTCGGGTGGACAGGTAGTATCCGAGCAGTACTTC. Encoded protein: CASSSGGQVVSEQYF.